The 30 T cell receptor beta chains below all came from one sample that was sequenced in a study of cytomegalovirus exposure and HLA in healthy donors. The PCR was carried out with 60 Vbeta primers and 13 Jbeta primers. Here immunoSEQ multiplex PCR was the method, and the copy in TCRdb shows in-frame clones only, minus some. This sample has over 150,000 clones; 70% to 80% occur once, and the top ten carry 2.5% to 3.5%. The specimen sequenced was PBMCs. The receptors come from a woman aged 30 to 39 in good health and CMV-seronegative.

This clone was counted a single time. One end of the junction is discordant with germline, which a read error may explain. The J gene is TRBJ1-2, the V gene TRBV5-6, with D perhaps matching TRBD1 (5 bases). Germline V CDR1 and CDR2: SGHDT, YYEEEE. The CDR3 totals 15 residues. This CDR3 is CASSPGLTWDYGYPF. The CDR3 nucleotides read TGTGCCAGCAGCCCCGGTCTGACCTGGGACTATGGCTACCCCTTC.

The CDR3 loop is CASSESGGQGFQTQYF. DNA of the CDR3: TGTGCCAGCAGTGAATCAGGAGGACAGGGGTTCCAGACCCAGTACTTC. This chain connects TRBV2 to TRBJ2-5; the match to TRBD1 covers 9 bases. V dropped 2 bases and J dropped 6; count of bases not matched to a gene: 10. CDR3 size: 16 residues. The germline V gene encodes CDR1 SNHLY and CDR2 FYNNEI.

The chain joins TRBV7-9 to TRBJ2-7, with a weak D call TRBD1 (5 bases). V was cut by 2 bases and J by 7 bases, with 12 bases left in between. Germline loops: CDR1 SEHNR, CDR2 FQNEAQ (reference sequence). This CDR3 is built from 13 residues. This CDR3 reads CASSLFIAGEQYF. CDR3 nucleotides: TGTGCCAGCAGCTTATTCATTGCAGGGGAGCAGTACTTC. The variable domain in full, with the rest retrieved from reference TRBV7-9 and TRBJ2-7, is DTGVSQNPRHKITKRGQNVTFRCDPISEHNRLYWYRQTLGQGPEFLTYFQNEAQLEKSRLLSDRFSAERPKGSFSTLEIQRTEQGDSAMYLCASSLFIAGEQYFGPGTRLTVT.

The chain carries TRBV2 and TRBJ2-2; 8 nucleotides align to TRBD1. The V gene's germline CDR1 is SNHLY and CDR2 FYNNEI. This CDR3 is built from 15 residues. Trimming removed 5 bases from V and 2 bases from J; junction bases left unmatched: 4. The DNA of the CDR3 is TGTGCCAGCAGTCCGGACAGGGCCAACACCGGGGAGCTGTTTTTT. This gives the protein CASSPDRANTGELFF.

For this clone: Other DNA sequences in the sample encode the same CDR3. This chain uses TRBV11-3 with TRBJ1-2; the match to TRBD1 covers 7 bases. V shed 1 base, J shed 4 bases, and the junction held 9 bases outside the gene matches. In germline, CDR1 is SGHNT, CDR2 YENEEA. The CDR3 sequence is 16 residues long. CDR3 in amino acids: CASSLGNRQGRYGYTF. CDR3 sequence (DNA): TGTGCCAGCAGCTTAGGAAACAGACAGGGACGCTATGGCTACACCTTC.

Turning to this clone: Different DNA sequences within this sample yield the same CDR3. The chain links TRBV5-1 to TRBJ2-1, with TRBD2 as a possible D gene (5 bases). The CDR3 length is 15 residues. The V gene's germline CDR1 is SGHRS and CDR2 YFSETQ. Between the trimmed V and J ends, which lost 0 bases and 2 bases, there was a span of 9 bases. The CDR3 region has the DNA TGCGCCAGCAGCTTGGCCCCGGGGACCTACAATGAGCAGTTCTTC. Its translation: CASSLAPGTYNEQFF.

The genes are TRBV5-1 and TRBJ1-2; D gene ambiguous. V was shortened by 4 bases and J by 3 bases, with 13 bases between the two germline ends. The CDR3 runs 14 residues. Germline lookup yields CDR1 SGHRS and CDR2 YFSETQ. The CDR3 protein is CASSPMGADYGYTF. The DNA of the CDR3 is TGCGCCAGCAGCCCCATGGGAGCCGACTATGGCTACACCTTC.

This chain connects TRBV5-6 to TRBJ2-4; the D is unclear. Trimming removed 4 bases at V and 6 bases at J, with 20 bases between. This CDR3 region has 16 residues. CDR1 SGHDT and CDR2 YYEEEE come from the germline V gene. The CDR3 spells CASSTPKRWSGNIQYF. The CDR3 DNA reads TGTGCCAGCAGCACACCCAAAAGGTGGTCGGGAAACATTCAGTACTTC.

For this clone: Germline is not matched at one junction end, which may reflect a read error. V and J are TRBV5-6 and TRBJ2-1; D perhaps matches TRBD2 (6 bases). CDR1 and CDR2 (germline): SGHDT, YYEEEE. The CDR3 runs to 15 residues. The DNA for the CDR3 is TGTGCCAGCAACTTGGGACTCCGATCCTACAATGAGCAGTTCTTC. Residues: CASNLGLRSYNEQFF.

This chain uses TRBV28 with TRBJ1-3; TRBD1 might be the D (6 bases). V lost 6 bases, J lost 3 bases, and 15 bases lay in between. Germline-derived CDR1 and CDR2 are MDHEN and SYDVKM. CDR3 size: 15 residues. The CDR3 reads CASRTTGRFGNTIYF. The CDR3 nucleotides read TGTGCCAGCAGAACTACAGGGCGATTTGGAAACACCATATATTTT.

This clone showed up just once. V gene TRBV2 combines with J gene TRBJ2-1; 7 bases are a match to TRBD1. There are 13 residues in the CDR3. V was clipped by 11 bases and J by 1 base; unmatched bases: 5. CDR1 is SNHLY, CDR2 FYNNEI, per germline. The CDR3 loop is CAGRTGSYNEQFF. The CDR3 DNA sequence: TGTGCCGGGCGGACAGGATCCTACAATGAGCAGTTCTTC.

Written as DNA, the CDR3 is TGTGCCAGCTCCGAACAGGGAACTAATGAAAAACTGTTTTTT. It yields the protein CASSEQGTNEKLFF. The V call is TRBV18, the J call TRBJ1-4; D possibly corresponds to TRBD1 (6 bases). The V gene's germline CDR1 is KGHSH and CDR2 LQKENI. The CDR3 covers 14 residues. V shed 6 bases and J shed 1 base, with 9 bases lying between them.

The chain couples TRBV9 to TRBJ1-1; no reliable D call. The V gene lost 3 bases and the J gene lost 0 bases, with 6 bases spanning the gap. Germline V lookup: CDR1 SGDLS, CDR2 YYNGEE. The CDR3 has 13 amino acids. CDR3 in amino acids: CASSARVNTEAFF. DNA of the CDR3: TGTGCCAGCAGCGCCCGGGTGAACACTGAAGCTTTCTTT.

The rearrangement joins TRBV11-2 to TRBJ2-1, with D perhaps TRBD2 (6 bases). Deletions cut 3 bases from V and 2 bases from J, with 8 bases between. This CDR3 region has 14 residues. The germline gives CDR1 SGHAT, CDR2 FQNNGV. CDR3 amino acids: CASSLDYPYNEQFF. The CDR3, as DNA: TGTGCCAGCAGCTTGGACTACCCCTACAATGAGCAGTTCTTC. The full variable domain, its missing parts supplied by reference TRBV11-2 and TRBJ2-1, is EAGVAQSPRYKIIEKRQSVAFWCNPISGHATLYWYQQILGQGPKLLIQFQNNGVVDDSQLPKDRFSAERLKGVDSTLKIQPAKLEDSAVYLCASSLDYPYNEQFFGPGTRLTVL.

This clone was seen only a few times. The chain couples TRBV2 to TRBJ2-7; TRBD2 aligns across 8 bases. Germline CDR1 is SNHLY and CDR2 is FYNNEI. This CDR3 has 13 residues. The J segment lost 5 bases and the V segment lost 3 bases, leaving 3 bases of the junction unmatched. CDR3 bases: TGTGCCAGCAGTGACGGGGGGGTCGACGAGCAGTACTTC. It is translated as CASSDGGVDEQYF.

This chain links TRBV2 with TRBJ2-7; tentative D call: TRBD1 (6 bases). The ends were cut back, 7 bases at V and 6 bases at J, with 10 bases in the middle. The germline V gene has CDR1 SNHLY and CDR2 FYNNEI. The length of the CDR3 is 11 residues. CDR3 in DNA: TGTGCCAGCACCCTGGGGGCCGAGCAGTACTTC. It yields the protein CASTLGAEQYF.

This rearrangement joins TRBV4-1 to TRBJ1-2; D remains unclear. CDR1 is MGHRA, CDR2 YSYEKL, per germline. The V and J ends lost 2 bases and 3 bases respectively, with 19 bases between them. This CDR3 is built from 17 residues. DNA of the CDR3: TGCGCCAGCAGCCAATTTGTAGGAGGGTTAGGTGACTATGGCTACACCTTC. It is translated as CASSQFVGGLGDYGYTF.

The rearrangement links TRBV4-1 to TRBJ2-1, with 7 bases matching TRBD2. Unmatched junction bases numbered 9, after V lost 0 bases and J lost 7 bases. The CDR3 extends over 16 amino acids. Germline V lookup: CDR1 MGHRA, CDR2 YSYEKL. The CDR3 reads CASSQDYRRGWNEQFF. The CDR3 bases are TGCGCCAGCAGCCAAGATTATCGGCGGGGGTGGAATGAGCAGTTCTTC.

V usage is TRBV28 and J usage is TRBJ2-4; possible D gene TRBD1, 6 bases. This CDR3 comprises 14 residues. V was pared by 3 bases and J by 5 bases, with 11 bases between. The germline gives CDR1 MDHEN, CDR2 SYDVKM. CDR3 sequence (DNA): TGTGCCAGCAGTTTCCAGGGGTTCCAAAACATTCAGTACTTC. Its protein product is CASSFQGFQNIQYF.

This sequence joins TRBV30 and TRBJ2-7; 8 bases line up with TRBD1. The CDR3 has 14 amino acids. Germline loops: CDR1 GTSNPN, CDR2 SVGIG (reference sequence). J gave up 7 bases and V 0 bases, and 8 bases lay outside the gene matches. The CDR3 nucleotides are TGTGCCTGGAGTGTTAACAGGGGGTCTGGTGAGCAGTACTTC. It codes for CAWSVNRGSGEQYF.

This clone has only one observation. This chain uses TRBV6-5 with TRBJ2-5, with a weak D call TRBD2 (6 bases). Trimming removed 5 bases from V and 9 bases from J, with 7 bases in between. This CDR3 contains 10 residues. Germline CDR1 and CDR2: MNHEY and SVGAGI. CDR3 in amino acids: CASSREPQYF. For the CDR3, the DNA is TGTGCCAGCAGTCGGGAGCCCCAGTACTTC.

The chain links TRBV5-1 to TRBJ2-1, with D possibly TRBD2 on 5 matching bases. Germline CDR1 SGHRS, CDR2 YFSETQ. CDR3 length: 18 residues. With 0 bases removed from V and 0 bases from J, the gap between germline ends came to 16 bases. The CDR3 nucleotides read TGCGCCAGCAGCTTGGATTCCTGGACTCCCGGCTCCTACAATGAGCAGTTCTTC. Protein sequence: CASSLDSWTPGSYNEQFF.

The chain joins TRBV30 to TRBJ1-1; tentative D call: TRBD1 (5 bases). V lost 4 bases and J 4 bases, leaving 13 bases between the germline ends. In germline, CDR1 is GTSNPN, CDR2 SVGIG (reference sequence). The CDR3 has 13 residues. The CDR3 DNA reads TGTGCCTGGACCTTGGGGCCTGCCACTGAAGCTTTCTTT. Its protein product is CAWTLGPATEAFF. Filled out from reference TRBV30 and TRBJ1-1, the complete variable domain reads SQTIHQWPATLVQPVGSPLSLECTVEGTSNPNLYWYRQAAGRGLQLLFYSVGIGQISSEVPQNLSASRPQDRQFILSSKKLLLSDSGFYLCAWTLGPATEAFFGQGTRLTVV.

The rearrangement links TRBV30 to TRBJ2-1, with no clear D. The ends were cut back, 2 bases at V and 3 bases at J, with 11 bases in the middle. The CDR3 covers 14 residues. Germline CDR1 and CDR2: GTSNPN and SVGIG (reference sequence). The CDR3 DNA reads TGTGCCTGGAGTACGACTCTTTTCTACAATGAGCAGTTCTTC. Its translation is CAWSTTLFYNEQFF.

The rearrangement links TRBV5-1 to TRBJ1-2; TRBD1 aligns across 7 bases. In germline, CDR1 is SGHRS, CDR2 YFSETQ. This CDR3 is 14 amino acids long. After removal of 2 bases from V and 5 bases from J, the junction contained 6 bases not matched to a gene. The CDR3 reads CASSFQGERYGYTF. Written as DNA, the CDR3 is TGCGCCAGCAGCTTCCAGGGGGAAAGGTATGGCTACACCTTC.

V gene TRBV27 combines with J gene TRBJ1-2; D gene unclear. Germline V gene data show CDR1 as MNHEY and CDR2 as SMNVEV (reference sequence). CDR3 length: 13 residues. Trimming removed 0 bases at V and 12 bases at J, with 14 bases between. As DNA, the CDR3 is TGTGCCAGCAGTTTATCGAGAGGGTACTCCCACACCTTC. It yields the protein CASSLSRGYSHTF.

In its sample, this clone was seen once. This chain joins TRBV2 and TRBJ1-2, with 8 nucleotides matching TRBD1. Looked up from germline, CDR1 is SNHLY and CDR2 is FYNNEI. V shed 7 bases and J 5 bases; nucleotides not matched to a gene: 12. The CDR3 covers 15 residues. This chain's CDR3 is CASNKQGVGSYGYTF. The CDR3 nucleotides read TGTGCCAGCAACAAACAGGGGGTGGGGTCGTATGGCTACACCTTC.

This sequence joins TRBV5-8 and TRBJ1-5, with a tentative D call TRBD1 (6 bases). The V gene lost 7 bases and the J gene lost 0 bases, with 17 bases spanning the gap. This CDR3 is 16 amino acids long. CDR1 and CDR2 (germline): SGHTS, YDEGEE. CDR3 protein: CASSGNRVYSNQPQHF. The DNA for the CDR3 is TGTGCCAGCTCCGGAAACAGGGTATATAGCAATCAGCCCCAGCATTTT. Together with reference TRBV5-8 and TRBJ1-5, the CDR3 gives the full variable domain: EAGVTQSPTHLIKTRGQQATLRCSPISGHTSVYWYQQALGLGLQFLLWYDEGEERNRGNFPPRFSGRQFPNYSSELNVNALELEDSALYLCASSGNRVYSNQPQHFGDGTRLSIL.

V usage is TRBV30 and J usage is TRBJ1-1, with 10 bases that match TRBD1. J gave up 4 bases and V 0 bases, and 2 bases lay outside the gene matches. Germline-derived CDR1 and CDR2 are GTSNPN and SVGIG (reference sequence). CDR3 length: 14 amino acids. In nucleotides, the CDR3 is TGTGCCTGGAGTGTAGGGACAGGGGCCACTGAAGCTTTCTTT. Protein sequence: CAWSVGTGATEAFF.

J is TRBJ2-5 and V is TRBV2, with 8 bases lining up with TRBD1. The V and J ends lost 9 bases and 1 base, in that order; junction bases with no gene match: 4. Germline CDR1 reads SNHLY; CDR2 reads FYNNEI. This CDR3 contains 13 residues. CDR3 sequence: CASSRGLQETQYF. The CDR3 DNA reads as TGTGCCAGTAGCAGGGGGCTCCAAGAGACCCAGTACTTC.